A selection of T cell receptor beta chains follows, all from one sample in a study of breast tumors, draining lymph nodes, adjacent tissues. One entry per CDR3 protein, called by TCRdb with MiXCR from the multiplex PCR reads. The sample lists some 150,000 distinct CDR3 sequences, approximately 30% occurring once. The sample taken for sequencing was axillary lymph node tissue. These receptors came from a female donor with breast cancer. Some clones in this sample may be carry-over from other donors' samples. Each CDR3 is given without its conserved first and last residue. D genes are given only for firm matches. Some rows have no size entry. The others give once, few or many, or a class for an expanded clone.

abundance,v_gene,d_gene,j_gene,CDR3aa
few,TRBV7-2,TRBD1,TRBJ1-1,ASSRGQSNTEAF
few,TRBV18,TRBD2,TRBJ2-4,ASSPPASGRSKNIQY
NA,TRBV5-5,NA,TRBJ2-6,ASNSKRQFIPGANVLI
once,TRBV12-5,NA,TRBJ2-3,ASSTESRSTGTQY
many,TRBV5-1,NA,TRBJ2-1,ASSFSNNEQF
many,TRBV24-1,NA,TRBJ1-2,ATSERANYGYT
NA,TRBV14,NA,TRBJ1-6,DSSPTETYNSPLH
NA,TRBV25-1,NA,TRBJ2-1,ASSLLWANEQF
many,TRBV2,NA,TRBJ2-7,ASNLGSSYEQY
once,TRBV7-2,TRBD1,TRBJ1-6,ASSWATGTNSPLH
many,TRBV27,TRBD2,TRBJ2-1,ASSFGLASLNEQF
many,TRBV5-6,NA,TRBJ2-7,ASSLALPGAYEQY
NA,TRBV11-3,NA,TRBJ2-7,ASSFSGNANEQY
few,TRBV3-1,NA,TRBJ2-2,ASSQVGGNTRELF
few,TRBV3-1,TRBD1,TRBJ1-2,ASSQPDRGRGYT
many,TRBV11-2,TRBD2,TRBJ2-7,ASSFGRTSGSSYEQY
many,TRBV5-6,NA,TRBJ1-6,ASSLGAASPLH
many,TRBV29-1,NA,TRBJ2-7,SVEDLRGGEQY
NA,TRBV20-1,TRBD2,TRBJ2-3,SALPGGAGGRDTQY
once,TRBV7-2,NA,TRBJ2-7,ASTPGEGYEQY
NA,TRBV5-5,NA,TRBJ2-7,ASNTGPRDFPYEQY
many,TRBV5-1,NA,TRBJ2-1,ASSLLLGSYNEQF
NA,TRBV11-2,NA,TRBJ1-6,ASSPLDAVYSPLH
many,TRBV20-1,TRBD2,TRBJ2-1,SAWALAGAYNEQF
many,TRBV28,TRBD2,TRBJ2-5,ASRPPPGLGQGTQY